Following are 10 T cell receptor beta chains from one sample sequenced in a study of shared clonotypes between healthy human individuals. Cells designated naive CD8 were CD45RO-negative and were positively selected for CCR7, with terminally differentiated effector memory CD45RA+ cells excluded. Measured with immunoSEQ multiplex PCR; TCRdb has only the in-frame clones, and not every one. The sample carries 1.5 million to 2.5 million clones, about 95% recorded once. The sequenced sample was naive CD8+ T cells sorted from blood. These receptors originate from a man aged 18 to 29 in good health.

This chain links TRBV9 with TRBJ2-2, with 9 positions matching TRBD2. Trimming removed 2 bases from V and 4 bases from J; junction bases left unmatched: 3. Germline V gene data show CDR1 as SGDLS and CDR2 as YYNGEE. This CDR3 contains 15 residues. The CDR3 loop is CASSVAAGGTGELFF. CDR3 coding DNA: TGTGCCAGCAGCGTTGCAGCGGGAGGCACCGGGGAGCTGTTTTTT. Filled out from reference TRBV9 and TRBJ2-2, the complete variable domain reads DSGVTQTPKHLITATGQRVTLRCSPRSGDLSVYWYQQSLDQGLQFLIQYYNGEERAKGNILERFSAQQFPDLHSELNLSSLELGDSALYFCASSVAAGGTGELFFGEGSRLTVL.

Remarks on this clone: Distinct nucleotide sequences in the sample also encode this CDR3. The CDR3 region has the DNA TGTGCCAGCAGTTCCTCTGGGGCCAACGTCCTGACTTTC. It yields the protein CASSSSGANVLTF. V gene TRBV9 combines with J gene TRBJ2-6, with no clear D. This CDR3 spans 13 amino acids. Germline V lookup: CDR1 SGDLS, CDR2 YYNGEE. Trimming removed 5 bases from V and 0 bases from J, with 3 bases in between.

A word on this clone: Other DNA variants within this sample encode the same CDR3. V is TRBV5-6 and J is TRBJ2-5; D remains ambiguous. Germline V CDR1 and CDR2: SGHDT, YYEEEE. The V and J ends lost 0 bases and 0 bases respectively, with 6 bases between them. CDR3 length equals 14 residues. In DNA form, the CDR3 reads TGTGCCAGCAGCTTGGTTGGGGACCAAGAGACCCAGTACTTC. Encoded protein: CASSLVGDQETQYF.

CDR3 region: CSAPFISYNEQFF. In DNA form, the CDR3 reads TGCAGCGCCCCGTTTATTTCCTACAATGAGCAGTTCTTC. V and J are TRBV29-1 and TRBJ2-1; unclear D gene. V gave up 7 bases and J gave up 1 base, with 11 bases separating them. This CDR3 region has 13 residues. Germline CDR1 SQVTM, CDR2 ANQGSEA.

To note about this clone: The sample holds other DNA sequences that translate to the same CDR3. The V gene is TRBV27, the J gene TRBJ2-1; a possible D gene is TRBD2 (6 bases). Germline loops: CDR1 MNHEY, CDR2 SMNVEV (reference sequence). This CDR3 has 15 residues. The ends were cut back, 0 bases at V and 0 bases at J, with 6 bases in the middle. The CDR3 nucleotides read TGTGCCAGCAGTTTATCTAGCGGCTCCTACAATGAGCAGTTCTTC. Translated: CASSLSSGSYNEQFF.

CDR3 sequence (DNA): TGTGCCAGCAGAGGGGAGGGACAGGGAGAAGAGACCCAGTACTTC. As protein: CASRGEGQGEETQYF. The V gene is TRBV7-9, the J gene TRBJ2-5; 9 nucleotides align to TRBD1. CDR3 length: 15 residues. Germline loops: CDR1 SEHNR, CDR2 FQNEAQ (reference sequence). V trimming: 6 bases; J trimming: 3 bases; junction bases outside the gene matches: 8.

The chain joins TRBV5-1 to TRBJ2-1; TRBD1 aligns across 11 bases. The V gene's germline CDR1 is SGHRS and CDR2 YFSETQ. After removal of 4 bases from V and 5 bases from J, the junction contained 5 bases not matched to a gene. The CDR3 is 15 residues long. As DNA, the CDR3 is TGCGCCAGCAGCCTGGGGACAGGGGGGAACAATGAGCAGTTCTTC. Translation gives CASSLGTGGNNEQFF. Full variable domain (rest looked up from reference TRBV5-1 and TRBJ2-1): KAGVTQTPRYLIKTRGQQVTLSCSPISGHRSVSWYQQTPGQGLQFLFEYFSETQRNKGNFPGRFSGRQFSNSRSEMNVSTLELGDSALYLCASSLGTGGNNEQFFGPGTRLTVL.

The gene calls are TRBV28 and TRBJ2-1; TRBD2 is a possible D gene (6 bases). The germline V and J ends were trimmed by 5 bases and 9 bases, with 17 bases remaining between them. The CDR3 is 14 amino acids. Looked up from germline, CDR1 is MDHEN and CDR2 is SYDVKM. Written as DNA, the CDR3 is TGTGCCAGCAGTCCCGCGCTTTTGGGGGGTGAGCAGTTCTTC. Residues: CASSPALLGGEQFF.

The V call is TRBV29-1, the J call TRBJ1-1, with 9 bases identical to TRBD1. The CDR3 covers 12 residues. Germline V CDR1 and CDR2: SQVTM, ANQGSEA. V dropped 6 bases and J dropped 5; count of bases not matched to a gene: 4. CDR3 sequence reads: CSVGTGRTEAFF. Written as DNA, the CDR3 is TGCAGCGTGGGGACAGGGAGGACTGAAGCTTTCTTT.

The gene calls are TRBV5-1 and TRBJ2-3; D not certain. The V and J ends lost 0 bases and 1 base respectively, with 6 bases between them. The CDR3 is made up of 14 amino acids. Germline CDR1 SGHRS, CDR2 YFSETQ. The chain's CDR3 is CASSLDYGTDTQYF. CDR3 nucleotide sequence: TGCGCCAGCAGCTTGGACTATGGCACAGATACGCAGTATTTT.